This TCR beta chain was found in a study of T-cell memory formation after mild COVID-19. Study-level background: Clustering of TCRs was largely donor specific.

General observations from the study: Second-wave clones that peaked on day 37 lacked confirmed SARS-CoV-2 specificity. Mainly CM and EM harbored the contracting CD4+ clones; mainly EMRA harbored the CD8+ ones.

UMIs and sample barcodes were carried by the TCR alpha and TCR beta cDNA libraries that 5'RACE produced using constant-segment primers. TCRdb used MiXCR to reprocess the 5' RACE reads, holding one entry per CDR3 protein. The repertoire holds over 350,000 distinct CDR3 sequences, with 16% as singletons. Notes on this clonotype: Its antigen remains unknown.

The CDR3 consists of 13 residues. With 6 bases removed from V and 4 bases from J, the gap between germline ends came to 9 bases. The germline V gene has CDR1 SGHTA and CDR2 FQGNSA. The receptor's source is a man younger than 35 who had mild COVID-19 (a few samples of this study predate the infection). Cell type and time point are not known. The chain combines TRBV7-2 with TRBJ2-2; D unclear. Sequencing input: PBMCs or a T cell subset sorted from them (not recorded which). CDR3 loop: CASRDFGTGELFF. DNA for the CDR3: TGTGCCAGCAGAGACTTCGGCACCGGGGAGCTGTTTTTT.